This is a list of T cell receptor beta chains from one sample in a study of post-analysis software for immune sequencing data. Via MiXCR, TCRdb re-called the PCR reads, giving one row per CDR3 protein. Of 750,000 to 950,000 distinct CDR3 sequences in the sample, just over 45% were seen once. Sequenced: blood. Source of these receptors: a girl aged 5-17 years with multiple sclerosis. The CDR3 runs from the conserved cysteine through the conserved F or W. The D gene is left open where the match is weak. Clone size is not always given. Where it is, it says once, few, many or a class for expanded clones.

v_gene	d_gene	abundance	j_gene	CDR3aa	CDR3nt
TRBV20-1	TRBD2	NA	TRBJ2-3	CSANTGRGADTQYF	TGCAGTGCAAACACAGGGCGGGGGGCAGATACGCAGTATTTT
TRBV12-3/TRBV12-4	NA	few	TRBJ2-1	CASTRTSSNEQFF	TGTGCCTCGACTAGAACCTCCTCCAATGAGCAGTTCTTC
TRBV12-3/TRBV12-4	TRBD2	NA	TRBJ2-5	CASSYSGRAGETQYF	TGTGCCAGCAGTTACAGCGGGAGGGCCGGGGAGACCCAGTACTTC
TRBV29-1	NA	NA	TRBJ2-7	CSVDTGRYEQYF	TGCAGCGTTGATACGGGACGCTACGAGCAGTACTTC
TRBV6-5	NA	NA	TRBJ1-1	CASSYSRRLAHRNTEAFF	TGTGCCAGCAGTTACTCAAGACGCTTGGCTCATAGGAACACTGAAGCTTTCTTT
TRBV28	NA	NA	TRBJ2-1	CASSDRNNEQFF	TGTGCCAGCAGCGATAGGAACAATGAGCAGTTCTTC
TRBV12-3/TRBV12-4	TRBD2	few	TRBJ2-3	CASSLGTSGELTDTQYF	TGTGCCAGCAGTTTGGGGACTAGCGGAGAACTCACAGATACGCAGTATTTT
TRBV20-1	NA	NA	TRBJ2-4	CSATSVVQGGGIAKNIQYF	TGCAGTGCTACTTCGGTTGTACAGGGGGGAGGGATAGCCAAAAACATTCAGTACTTC
TRBV7-2	TRBD2	NA	TRBJ2-5	CASSGRTSVQETQYF	TGTGCCAGCAGCGGAAGGACTAGCGTACAAGAGACCCAGTACTTC
TRBV20-1	TRBD2	NA	TRBJ2-3	CSAPKGLAGALTDTQYF	TGCAGTGCTCCCAAGGGGCTAGCGGGGGCGTTGACAGATACGCAGTATTTT
TRBV20-1	TRBD1	few	TRBJ2-7	CSARAHRGGSYEQYF	TGCAGTGCTAGAGCCCACAGGGGTGGCTCCTACGAGCAGTACTTC
TRBV7-9	TRBD2	NA	TRBJ2-3	CASSSSLALAGGRDTQYF	TGTGCCAGCAGCTCCTCACTGGCACTAGCGGGAGGAAGAGATACGCAGTATTTT
TRBV25-1	TRBD2	NA	TRBJ2-1	CASSEGSGMGNEQFF	TGTGCCAGCAGTGAGGGTAGCGGGATGGGTAATGAGCAGTTCTTC
TRBV7-3	NA	NA	TRBJ2-2	CASSLIAGQFINTGELFF	TGTGCCAGCAGCTTAATAGCTGGCCAGTTCATAAACACCGGGGAGTTGTTTTTT
TRBV27	TRBD2	few	TRBJ2-1	CASSLLAGGTYNEQFF	TGTGCCAGCAGTTTACTAGCGGGAGGTACCTACAATGAGCAGTTCTTC
TRBV6-5	NA	once	TRBJ2-5	CASSPTQGGETQYF	TGTGCCAGCAGCCCGACCCAGGGCGGGGAGACCCAGTACTTC
TRBV7-9	NA	NA	TRBJ1-5	CASSLLQRQHYSNQPQHF	TGTGCCAGCAGCTTATTACAGCGCCAGCACTATAGCAATCAGCCCCAGCATTTT
TRBV6-2/TRBV6-3	NA	few	TRBJ1-2	CASNPQGTNYGYTF	TGTGCCAGTAACCCGCAGGGAACAAACTATGGCTACACCTTC
TRBV5-1	TRBD2	NA	TRBJ2-1	CAGSLLRGGNEQFF	TGCGCCGGCAGCCTCCTTCGGGGGGGGAATGAGCAGTTCTTC
TRBV29-1	NA	once	TRBJ1-1	CSVAYPRDNMNTEAFF	TGCAGCGTTGCGTATCCGCGGGACAACATGAACACTGAAGCTTTCTTT
TRBV6-5	NA	NA	TRBJ1-2	CASSYYRPFAGGYTF	TGTGCCAGCAGTTACTACCGTCCCTTCGCCGGTGGCTACACCTTC
TRBV6-2/TRBV6-3	TRBD2	NA	TRBJ2-1	CASSFLAGGPPREQFF	TGTGCCAGCAGTTTCCTAGCGGGAGGCCCCCCCCGGGAGCAGTTCTTC
TRBV12-3/TRBV12-4	TRBD2	NA	TRBJ2-2	CASYPYGRAEGNTGELFF	TGTGCCAGCTACCCATACGGGAGGGCCGAGGGGAACACCGGGGAGCTGTTTTTT
TRBV20-1	NA	NA	TRBJ2-1	CSARGYRRPDNEQFF	TGCAGTGCTAGAGGGTACAGACGTCCGGACAATGAGCAGTTCTTC
TRBV27	NA	few	TRBJ2-7	CASSSGTNAREQYF	TGTGCCAGCAGTTCCGGGACAAACGCTAGAGAGCAGTACTTC
TRBV4-2	NA	few	TRBJ2-1	CASSQERTALGHEQFF	TGTGCCAGCAGCCAAGAGAGGACAGCCCTAGGACATGAGCAGTTCTTC
TRBV27	TRBD1	NA	TRBJ2-1	CASSFDRDRGQFF	TGTGCCAGCAGTTTCGACCGGGACAGGGGGCAGTTCTTC
TRBV6-5	NA	NA	TRBJ2-1	CASTDTAGNEQFF	TGTGCCAGCACCGACACGGCCGGCAATGAGCAGTTCTTC
TRBV7-9	NA	NA	TRBJ1-2	CASSLGPGSPGNGYTF	TGTGCCAGCAGCTTAGGCCCTGGGTCGCCCGGAAATGGCTACACCTTC
TRBV7-6	TRBD2	few	TRBJ2-1	CASSSSGISYNEQFF	TGTGCCAGCAGCTCCAGCGGGATTTCCTACAATGAGCAGTTCTTC
TRBV2	NA	NA	TRBJ1-1	CASSVRGDTEAFF	TGTGCCAGCAGTGTAAGGGGTGACACTGAAGCTTTCTTT
TRBV27	NA	NA	TRBJ2-3	CASNHGNTQYF	TGTGCCAGCAACCATGGGAATACGCAGTATTTT
TRBV20-1	TRBD1	few	TRBJ2-7	CSAVGQGAVYEQYF	TGCAGTGCTGTGGGACAGGGGGCGGTTTACGAGCAGTACTTC
TRBV10-3	NA	few	TRBJ2-5	CAISEGNNQETQYF	TGTGCCATCAGTGAGGGGAACAACCAAGAGACCCAGTACTTC
TRBV30	TRBD1	NA	TRBJ2-1	CAWSVNRGVYNEQFF	TGTGCCTGGAGTGTAAACAGGGGCGTTTACAATGAGCAGTTCTTC
TRBV20-1	TRBD1	NA	TRBJ1-1	CSASDRGSNTEAFF	TGCAGTGCTAGCGACAGGGGATCGAACACTGAAGCTTTCTTT
TRBV29-1	TRBD2	once	TRBJ2-1	CSVTIGLAGYNEQFF	TGCAGCGTTACTATCGGACTAGCGGGCTACAATGAGCAGTTCTTC
TRBV3-1	NA	once	TRBJ2-5	CASSQDWGGLQTQYF	TGTGCCAGCAGCCAAGATTGGGGCGGTTTGCAGACCCAGTACTTC
TRBV5-5	NA	NA	TRBJ2-4	CASSLAVGEVAKNIRYF	TGTGCCAGCAGCTTGGCCGTGGGGGAGGTAGCCAAAAACATTCGGTACTTC
TRBV27	NA	NA	TRBJ2-1	CASSSGFYNEQFF	TGTGCCAGCAGTTCGGGATTTTACAATGAGCAGTTCTTC
TRBV10-3	TRBD2	NA	TRBJ2-3	CAISETSAQDTQYF	TGTGCCATCAGTGAGACTAGCGCCCAGGATACGCAGTATTTT
TRBV12-3/TRBV12-4	NA	few	TRBJ1-2	CASSSDPGNYGYTF	TGTGCCAGCAGTTCCGATCCGGGGAACTATGGCTACACCTTC
TRBV4-3	NA	NA	TRBJ2-3	CASRPAGSDTQYF	TGCGCCAGCCGACCGGCGGGGTCCGATACGCAGTATTTT
TRBV20-1	NA	NA	TRBJ2-1	CSAPLVYEQFF	TGCAGTGCCCCCCTAGTTTATGAGCAGTTCTTC
TRBV6-5	NA	NA	TRBJ2-7	CASSRDRRPNEQYF	TGTGCCAGCAGCCGAGACAGGAGACCCAACGAGCAGTACTTC
TRBV6-1	TRBD2	few	TRBJ2-1	CASRIGTSGYNEQFF	TGTGCCAGCAGGATCGGGACTAGCGGCTACAATGAGCAGTTCTTC
TRBV12-3/TRBV12-4	TRBD1	NA	TRBJ1-2	CASKGGATGYTF	TGTGCCAGCAAAGGGGGCGCGACTGGCTACACCTTC
TRBV29-1	TRBD2	few	TRBJ2-3	CSVEGLGEDTQYF	TGCAGCGTTGAGGGACTAGGCGAGGATACGCAGTATTTT
TRBV15	TRBD1	NA	TRBJ2-7	CATSRDGQGAPSSYEQYF	TGTGCCACCAGCAGAGATGGCCAGGGGGCCCCTTCCTCCTACGAGCAGTACTTC
TRBV6-2/TRBV6-3	NA	few	TRBJ2-7	CASGALRASSYEQYF	TGTGCCAGCGGTGCGCTTAGGGCTAGCTCCTACGAGCAGTACTTC
TRBV9	TRBD2	NA	TRBJ2-1	CASSVEFAGVGHNEQFF	TGTGCCAGCAGCGTAGAGTTTGCGGGAGTGGGGCACAATGAGCAGTTCTTC
TRBV24-1	NA	NA	TRBJ1-2	CATSEAVGRGYTF	TGTGCCACCAGTGAGGCCGTGGGTCGGGGCTACACCTTC
TRBV28	TRBD2	NA	TRBJ2-7	CAGSLPGRAYEQYF	TGTGCCGGCAGTTTACCCGGGAGGGCCTACGAGCAGTACTTC
TRBV29-1	TRBD2	NA	TRBJ2-5	CSVDGIWADTSGSSGGQETQYF	TGCAGCGTTGATGGGATTTGGGCGGATACTAGCGGGAGTAGCGGGGGCCAAGAGACCCAGTACTTC
TRBV3-1	NA	NA	TRBJ2-1	CASSQTWAVIEQFF	TGTGCCAGCAGCCAGACTTGGGCGGTGATTGAGCAGTTCTTC
TRBV15	NA	NA	TRBJ1-2	CATSPGGAGYTF	TGTGCCACCAGCCCTGGTGGGGCAGGCTACACCTTC
TRBV5-1	TRBD2	few	TRBJ2-1	CASSLGRSGDEQFF	TGCGCCAGCAGCTTGGGAAGGAGCGGGGATGAGCAGTTCTTC
TRBV12-3/TRBV12-4	NA	NA	TRBJ2-3	CASSLFVPGADTQYF	TGTGCCAGCAGTTTATTTGTGCCGGGGGCAGATACGCAGTATTTT
TRBV11-3	TRBD2	NA	TRBJ2-7	CASSSLAGSSFEQYF	TGTGCCAGCAGCTCTCTAGCGGGATCTAGTTTCGAGCAGTACTTC